This TCR beta chain comes out of a study of blood T cell repertoires in COVID-19. Looking at the study overall: The samples span acute and convalescent COVID-19 from the United States, Italy and Spain.

Data came from immunoSEQ multiplex PCR; TCRdb stores just in-frame clones and leaves some out. Of 380,000 or so clones in the sample, around nine tenths were seen once. Participants, about 18 to 89 years old, spanned fewer than 25 US areas. This CDR3 spans 18 amino acids. Germline assignment: CDR1 KGHDR and CDR2 SFDVKD. Trimming removed 4 bases at V and 8 bases at J, with 26 bases between. The chain combines TRBV24-1 with TRBJ2-1; maybe TRBD1 (6 bases). Sequenced input: PBMCs or T cells enriched from blood (not recorded which). The receptor comes from a woman aged 25-40 years with acute COVID-19. The CDR3 protein is CATSDLRQVTLFSDEQFF. The DNA of the CDR3 is TGTGCCACCAGTGACCTTCGACAGGTTACCTTATTTTCCGATGAGCAGTTCTTC.